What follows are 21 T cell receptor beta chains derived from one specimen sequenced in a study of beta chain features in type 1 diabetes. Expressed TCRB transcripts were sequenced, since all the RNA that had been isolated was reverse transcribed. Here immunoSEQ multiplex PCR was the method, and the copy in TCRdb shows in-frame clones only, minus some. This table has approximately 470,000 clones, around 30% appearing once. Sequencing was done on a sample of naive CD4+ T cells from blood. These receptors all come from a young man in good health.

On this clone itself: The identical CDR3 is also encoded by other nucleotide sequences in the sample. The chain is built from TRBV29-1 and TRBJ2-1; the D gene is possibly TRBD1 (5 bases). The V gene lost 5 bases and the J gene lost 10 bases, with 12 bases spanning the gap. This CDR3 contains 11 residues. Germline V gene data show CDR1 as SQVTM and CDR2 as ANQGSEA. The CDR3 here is CSVRMGREQFF. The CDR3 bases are TGCAGCGTTAGGATGGGGCGGGAGCAGTTCTTC.

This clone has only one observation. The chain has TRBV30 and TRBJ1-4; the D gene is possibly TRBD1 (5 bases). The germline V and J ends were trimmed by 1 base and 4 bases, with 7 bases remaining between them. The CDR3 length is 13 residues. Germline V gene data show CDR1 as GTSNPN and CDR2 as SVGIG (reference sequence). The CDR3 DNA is TGTGCCTGGAGTGCCGGGGGTAATGAAAAACTGTTTTTT. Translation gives CAWSAGGNEKLFF.

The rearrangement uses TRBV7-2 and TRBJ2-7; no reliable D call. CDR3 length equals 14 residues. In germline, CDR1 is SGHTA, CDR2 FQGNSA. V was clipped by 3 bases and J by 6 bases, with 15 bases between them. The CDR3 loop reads CASSFSFPVSEQYF. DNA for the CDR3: TGTGCCAGCAGCTTCTCGTTTCCGGTGAGCGAGCAGTACTTC.

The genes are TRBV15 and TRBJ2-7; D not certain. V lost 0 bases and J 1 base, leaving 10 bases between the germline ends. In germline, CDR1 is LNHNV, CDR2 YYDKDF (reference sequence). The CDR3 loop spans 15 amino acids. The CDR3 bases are TGTGCCACCAGCAGAGAGATCAGTGGGTCCTACGAGCAGTACTTC. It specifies CATSREISGSYEQYF.

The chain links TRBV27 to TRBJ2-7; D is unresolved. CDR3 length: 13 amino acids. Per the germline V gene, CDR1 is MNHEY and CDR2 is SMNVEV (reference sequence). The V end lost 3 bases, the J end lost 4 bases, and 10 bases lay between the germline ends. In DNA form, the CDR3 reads TGTGCCAGCAGTTTCCCCTCTCATTACGAGCAGTACTTC. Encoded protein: CASSFPSHYEQYF.

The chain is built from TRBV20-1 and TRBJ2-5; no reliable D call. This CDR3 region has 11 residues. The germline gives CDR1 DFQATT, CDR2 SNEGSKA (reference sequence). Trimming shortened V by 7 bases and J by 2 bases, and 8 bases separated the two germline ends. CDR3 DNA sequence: TGCAGTGGTTACAGTCAAGAGACCCAGTACTTC. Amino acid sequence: CSGYSQETQYF.

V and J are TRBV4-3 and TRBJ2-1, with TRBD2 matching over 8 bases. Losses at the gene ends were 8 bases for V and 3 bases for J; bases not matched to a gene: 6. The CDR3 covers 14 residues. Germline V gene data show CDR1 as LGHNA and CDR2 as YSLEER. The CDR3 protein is CASSQREYYNEQFF. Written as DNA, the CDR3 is TGCGCCAGCTCACAGCGGGAGTACTACAATGAGCAGTTCTTC.

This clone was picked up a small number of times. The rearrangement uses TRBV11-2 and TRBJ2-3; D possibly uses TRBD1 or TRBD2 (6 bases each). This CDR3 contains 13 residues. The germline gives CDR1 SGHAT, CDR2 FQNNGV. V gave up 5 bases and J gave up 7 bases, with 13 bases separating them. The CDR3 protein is CASSGGLPYTQYF. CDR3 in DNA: TGTGCCAGCAGCGGGGGGCTTCCTTATACGCAGTATTTT.

CDR3 sequence: CASSLTLNRGYNEQFF. The CDR3 region has the DNA TGTGCCAGCAGCTTAACGTTAAACAGGGGTTACAATGAGCAGTTCTTC. The rearrangement uses TRBV7-3 and TRBJ2-1, with 7 bases that match TRBD1. This CDR3 is built from 16 residues. Germline lookup yields CDR1 SGHTA and CDR2 FQGTGA. V was pared by 0 bases and J by 4 bases, with 6 bases of the junction left unmatched.

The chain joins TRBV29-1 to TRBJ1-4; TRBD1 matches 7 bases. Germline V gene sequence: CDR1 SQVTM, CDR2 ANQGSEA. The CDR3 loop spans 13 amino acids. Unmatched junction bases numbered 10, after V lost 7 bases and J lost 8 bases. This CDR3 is CSAARDSGEKLFF. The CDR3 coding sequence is TGCAGCGCTGCCCGGGACAGCGGAGAAAAACTGTTTTTT.

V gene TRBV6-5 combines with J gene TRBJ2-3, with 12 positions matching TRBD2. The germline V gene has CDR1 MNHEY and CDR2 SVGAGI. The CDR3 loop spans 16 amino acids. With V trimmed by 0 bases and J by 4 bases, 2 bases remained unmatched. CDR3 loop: CASSYSGLAGSDTQYF. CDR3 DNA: TGTGCCAGCAGTTACTCTGGACTAGCGGGGTCAGATACGCAGTATTTT.

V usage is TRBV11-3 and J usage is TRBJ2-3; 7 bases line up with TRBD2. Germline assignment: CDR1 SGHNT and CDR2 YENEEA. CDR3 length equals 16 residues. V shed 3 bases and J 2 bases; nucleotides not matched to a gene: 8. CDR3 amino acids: CASSFSTSAFTDTQYF. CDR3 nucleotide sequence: TGTGCCAGCAGCTTTTCTACTAGCGCTTTCACAGATACGCAGTATTTT.

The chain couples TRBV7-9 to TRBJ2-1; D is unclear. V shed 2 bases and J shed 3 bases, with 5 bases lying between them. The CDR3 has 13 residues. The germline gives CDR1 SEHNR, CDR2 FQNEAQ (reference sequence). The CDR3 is CASSLRNYNEQFF. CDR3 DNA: TGTGCCAGCAGCTTAAGAAACTACAATGAGCAGTTCTTC.

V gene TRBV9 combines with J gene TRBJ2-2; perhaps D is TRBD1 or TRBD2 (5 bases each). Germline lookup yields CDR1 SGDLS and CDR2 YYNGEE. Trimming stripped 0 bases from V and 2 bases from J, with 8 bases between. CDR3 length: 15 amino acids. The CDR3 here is CASSVGDPNTGELFF. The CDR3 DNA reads TGTGCCAGCAGCGTAGGGGACCCAAACACCGGGGAGCTGTTTTTT. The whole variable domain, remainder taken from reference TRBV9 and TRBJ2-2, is DSGVTQTPKHLITATGQRVTLRCSPRSGDLSVYWYQQSLDQGLQFLIQYYNGEERAKGNILERFSAQQFPDLHSELNLSSLELGDSALYFCASSVGDPNTGELFFGEGSRLTVL.

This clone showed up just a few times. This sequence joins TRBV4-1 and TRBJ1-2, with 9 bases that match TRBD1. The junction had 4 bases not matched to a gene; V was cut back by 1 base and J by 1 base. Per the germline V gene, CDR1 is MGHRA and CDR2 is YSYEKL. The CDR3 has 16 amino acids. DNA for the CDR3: TGCGCCAGCAGCCAAGGCGGACAGGGGCTTAACTATGGCTACACCTTC. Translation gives CASSQGGQGLNYGYTF.

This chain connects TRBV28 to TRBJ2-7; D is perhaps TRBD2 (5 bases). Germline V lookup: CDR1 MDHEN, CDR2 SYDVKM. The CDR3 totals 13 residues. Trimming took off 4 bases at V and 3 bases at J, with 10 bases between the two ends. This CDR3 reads CASSSGLSYEQYF. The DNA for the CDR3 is TGTGCCAGCAGTTCAGGACTGAGCTACGAGCAGTACTTC.

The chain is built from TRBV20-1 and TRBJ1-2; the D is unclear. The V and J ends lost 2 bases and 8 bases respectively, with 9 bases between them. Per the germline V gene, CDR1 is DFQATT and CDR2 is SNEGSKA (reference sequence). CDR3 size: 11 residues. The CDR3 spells CSARQATGYTF. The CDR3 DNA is TGCAGTGCTAGACAGGCTACCGGCTACACCTTC.

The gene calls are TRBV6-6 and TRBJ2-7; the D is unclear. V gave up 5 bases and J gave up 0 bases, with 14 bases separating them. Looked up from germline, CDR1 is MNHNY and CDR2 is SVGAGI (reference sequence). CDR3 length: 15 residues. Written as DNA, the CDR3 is TGTGCCAGCAGTCCACCGGACGGCAACTCCTACGAGCAGTACTTC. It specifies CASSPPDGNSYEQYF.

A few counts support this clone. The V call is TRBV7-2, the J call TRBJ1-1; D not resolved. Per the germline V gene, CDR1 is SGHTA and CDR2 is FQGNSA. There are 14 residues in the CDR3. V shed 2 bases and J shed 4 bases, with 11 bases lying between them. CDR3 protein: CASSLIIRGTEAFF. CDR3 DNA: TGTGCCAGCAGCTTAATCATCCGAGGCACTGAAGCTTTCTTT.

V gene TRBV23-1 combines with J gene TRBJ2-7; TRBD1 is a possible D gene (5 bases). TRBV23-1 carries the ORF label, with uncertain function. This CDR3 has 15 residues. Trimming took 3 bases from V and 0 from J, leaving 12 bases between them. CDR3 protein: CASSHDSDSSYEQYF. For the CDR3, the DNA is TGCGCCAGCAGTCACGACAGTGATAGCTCCTACGAGCAGTACTTC.

This CDR3 is CASSQVLQGNSNQPQHF. CDR3 bases: TGCGCCAGCAGCCAAGTTCTACAGGGGAATAGCAATCAGCCCCAGCATTTT. The chain links TRBV4-3 to TRBJ1-5; 7 bases align to TRBD1. Germline V gene sequence: CDR1 LGHNA, CDR2 YSLEER. After removal of 1 base from V and 0 bases from J, the junction contained 6 bases not matched to a gene. The CDR3 covers 17 residues.